Sequencing of this T cell receptor (beta chain) was carried out in a study of graft-versus-host responses after intestinal transplantation. Study summary: Anti-thymocyte globulin served as induction for all recipients, who then took tacrolimus and steroids for about three years.

With 4 bases removed from V and 5 bases from J, the gap between germline ends came to 11 bases. CDR3 size: 12 residues. The germline V gene encodes CDR1 SQVTM and CDR2 ANQGSEA. Sequencing used immunoSEQ multiplex PCR; TCRdb keeps in-frame clones, though not all of them. The top ten clones hold less than 1.5% of a sample with roughly 98,000 clones, 85% to 95% of them seen once. For this clone: Its target is not known. Different DNA sequences within this sample yield the same CDR3.

This TCR was sampled from a human donor who was the organ donor for an intestinal transplant. The chain couples TRBV29-1 to TRBJ1-1, with D perhaps matching TRBD1 (5 bases). The input for sequencing was unstimulated CD8+ T cells sorted from spleen or lymph node cells, taken before transplant. The CDR3 protein is CSVVGGRTEAFF. The CDR3, as DNA: TGCAGCGTTGTTGGGGGGAGGACTGAAGCTTTCTTT.